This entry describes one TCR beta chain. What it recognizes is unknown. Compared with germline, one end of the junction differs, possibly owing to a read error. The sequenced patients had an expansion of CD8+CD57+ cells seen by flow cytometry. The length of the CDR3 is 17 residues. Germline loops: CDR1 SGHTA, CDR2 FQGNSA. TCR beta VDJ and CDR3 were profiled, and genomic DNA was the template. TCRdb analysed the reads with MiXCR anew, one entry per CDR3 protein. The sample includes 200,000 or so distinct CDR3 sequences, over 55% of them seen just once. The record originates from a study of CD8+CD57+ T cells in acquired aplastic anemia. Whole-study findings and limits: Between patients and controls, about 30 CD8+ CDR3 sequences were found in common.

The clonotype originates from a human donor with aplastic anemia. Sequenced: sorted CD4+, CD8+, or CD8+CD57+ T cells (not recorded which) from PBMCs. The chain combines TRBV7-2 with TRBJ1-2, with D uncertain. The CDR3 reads CASSLEGEDRPSWGYTF. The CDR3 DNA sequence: TGTGCTAGCAGCTTAGAAGGTGAGGACCGGCCGTCATGGGGCTACACCTTC.